A few counts support the clone carrying this TCR beta chain. Antigen specificity is unknown. The record originates from a study of response to subunit inactivated influenza vaccine. TCRdb reanalysed the RT-PCR reads using MiXCR and keeps one entry per CDR3 protein. The top ten hold approximately 12% of the sample, which has around 490,000 distinct CDR3 sequences, less than 10% seen once. Study-level results: A suggestion made by the authors is that each seasonal influenza vaccination recruits few new T cells.

The CDR3 totals 16 residues. V dropped 2 bases and J dropped 0; count of bases not matched to a gene: 4. CDR1 is SGHTA, CDR2 FQGNSA, per germline. This chain links TRBV7-2 with TRBJ2-5; 9 bases map to TRBD2. The receptor was derived from a man aged 45-69 years who received an inactivated influenza vaccine. The sequenced sample was PBMCs from blood, obtained 23 months after vaccination. DNA of the CDR3: TGTGCCAGCAGCTTATCGACTAGCGGCTACCAAGAGACCCAGTACTTC. It specifies CASSLSTSGYQETQYF.